This note documents a single TCR beta chain sequence. Its antigen is currently unknown. The source of the sample is a study of shared clonotypes between healthy human individuals. Looking at the study overall: Sampling drew on donors who were a couple of women and a few men aged 18 to 49. CD4 naive and memory got three plates each, CD8 naive two, CD8 memory one.

Findings of the study overall: Non-shared clonotypes showed lower generation probabilities than clonotypes common to all four donors.

For every subset, genomic DNA was evenly distributed across several immunoSEQ plates. Sequenced by immunoSEQ multiplex PCR; TCRdb stores in-frame clones only, minus some. The sample includes some 1.1 million clones, roughly 80% of them seen just once. This CDR3 comprises 14 residues. The V gene's germline CDR1 is SGHRS and CDR2 YFSETQ. The V and J ends lost 5 bases and 4 bases, in that order; junction bases with no gene match: 8. The sequenced material came from memory CD4+ T cells from PBMCs. Subset given: CD45RA-negative fraction. The receptor's source is a man aged 18 to 35 in good health. Some clones in this sample may be carry-over from other donors' samples. The chain carries TRBV5-1 and TRBJ1-2, with TRBD1 matching over 7 bases. Written as DNA, the CDR3 is TGCGCCAGCAGACCTGACAGGGATGGCTATGGCTACACCTTC. Translating it yields CASRPDRDGYGYTF.